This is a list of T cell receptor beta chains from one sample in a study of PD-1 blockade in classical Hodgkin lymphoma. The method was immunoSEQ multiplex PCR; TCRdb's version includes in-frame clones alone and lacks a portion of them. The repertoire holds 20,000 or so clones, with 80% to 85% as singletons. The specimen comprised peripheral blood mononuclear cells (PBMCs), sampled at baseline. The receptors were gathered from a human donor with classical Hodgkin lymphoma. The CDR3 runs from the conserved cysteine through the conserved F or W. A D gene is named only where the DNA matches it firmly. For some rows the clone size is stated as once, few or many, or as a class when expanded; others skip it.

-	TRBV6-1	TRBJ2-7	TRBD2	CASSGSGVYEQYF	TGTGCCAGCAGTGGTAGCGGGGTCTACGAGCAGTACTTC
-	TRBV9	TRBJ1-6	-	CASSVDPRNSPLHF	TGTGCCAGCAGCGTTGATCCCAGAAATTCACCCCTCCACTTT
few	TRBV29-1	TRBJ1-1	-	CSLTQGATEAFF	TGCAGCTTGACGCAGGGAGCCACTGAAGCTTTCTTT
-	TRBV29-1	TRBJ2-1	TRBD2	CSAGGGGSYNEQFF	TGCAGCGCCGGCGGGGGGGGCTCCTACAATGAGCAGTTCTTC
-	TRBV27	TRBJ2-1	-	CASSLLRYNEQFF	TGTGCCAGCAGTTTACTTCGGTACAATGAGCAGTTCTTC
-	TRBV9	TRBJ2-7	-	CASSVGPSWQGPYEQYF	TGTGCCAGCAGCGTAGGGCCCTCCTGGCAGGGTCCCTACGAGCAGTACTTC
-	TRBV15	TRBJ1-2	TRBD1	CATSPGTAANYGYTF	TGTGCCACCAGCCCCGGGACAGCAGCTAACTATGGCTACACCTTC
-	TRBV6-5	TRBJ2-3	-	CASSLSLGLTDTQYF	TGTGCCAGCAGTCTCAGCCTGGGCCTCACAGATACGCAGTATTTT
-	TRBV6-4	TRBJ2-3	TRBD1	CASSAGQGEDTQYF	TGTGCCAGCAGTGCGGGACAGGGGGAAGATACGCAGTATTTT
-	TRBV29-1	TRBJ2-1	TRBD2	CSVELLAGGDNEQFF	TGCAGCGTCGAACTACTAGCGGGAGGGGACAATGAGCAGTTCTTC
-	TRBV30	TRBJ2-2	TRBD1	CAWSVPGQGAAGELFF	TGTGCCTGGAGTGTACCCGGACAGGGTGCCGCCGGGGAGCTGTTTTTT
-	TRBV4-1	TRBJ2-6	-	CASSQNGLNSGANVLTF	TGCGCCAGCAGCCAAAACGGACTCAACTCTGGGGCCAACGTCCTGACTTTC
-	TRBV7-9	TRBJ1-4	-	CASSLGQVDHEKLFF	TGTGCCAGCAGCTTAGGTCAGGTCGATCATGAAAAACTGTTTTTT
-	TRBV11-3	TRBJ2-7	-	CASSTDSYEQYF	TGTGCCAGCAGCACGGACAGCTACGAGCAGTACTTC
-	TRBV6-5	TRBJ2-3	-	CASSYRGYTQYF	TGTGCCAGCAGTTACCGCGGGTATACGCAGTATTTT
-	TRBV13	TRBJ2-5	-	CASSLKGGGRETQYF	TGTGCCAGCAGCTTAAAGGGGGGGGGCCGAGAGACCCAGTACTTC
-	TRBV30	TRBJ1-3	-	CAWKWIGNTIYF	TGTGCCTGGAAATGGATTGGAAACACCATATATTTT
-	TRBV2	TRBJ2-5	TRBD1	CASSERTGDQETQYF	TGTGCCAGCAGTGAAAGGACAGGGGATCAAGAGACCCAGTACTTC
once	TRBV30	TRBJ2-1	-	CAWSPNRDEQFF	TGTGCCTGGAGTCCAAACAGGGATGAGCAGTTCTTC
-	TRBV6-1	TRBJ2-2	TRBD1	CASSGAGTANTGELFF	TGTGCCAGCAGTGGGGCCGGGACAGCTAACACCGGGGAGCTGTTTTTT
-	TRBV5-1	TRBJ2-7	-	CASSSESNGYEQYF	TGCGCCAGCAGCTCCGAATCGAACGGCTACGAGCAGTACTTC
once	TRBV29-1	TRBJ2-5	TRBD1	CSGYQGQGGETQYF	TGCAGCGGATACCAGGGACAGGGAGGAGAGACCCAGTACTTC
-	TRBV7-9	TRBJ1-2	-	CASSFYGEGGYTF	TGTGCCAGCAGCTTTTACGGGGAGGGTGGCTACACCTTC
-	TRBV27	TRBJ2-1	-	CASSPLRVGGEQFF	TGTGCCAGCAGCCCCCTTAGGGTAGGGGGTGAGCAGTTCTTC
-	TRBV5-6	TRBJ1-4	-	CASSLGEKLFF	TGTGCCAGCAGCCTGGGTGAAAAACTGTTTTTT
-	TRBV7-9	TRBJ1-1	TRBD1	CASSWGTGGAETEAFF	TGTGCCAGCAGCTGGGGGACAGGGGGCGCAGAGACTGAAGCTTTCTTT
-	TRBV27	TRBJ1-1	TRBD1	CASRYIDRATEAFF	TGTGCCAGCAGGTATATCGACAGGGCCACTGAAGCTTTCTTT
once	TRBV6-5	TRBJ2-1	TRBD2	CASSYRASGVNNEQFF	TGTGCCAGCAGTTACCGGGCTAGCGGGGTCAACAATGAGCAGTTCTTC
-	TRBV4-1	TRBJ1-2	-	CASSQDGGALAYGYTF	TGCGCCAGCAGCCAAGATGGGGGGGCGCTGGCCTATGGCTACACCTTC
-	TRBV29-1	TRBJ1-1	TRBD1	CSGTGTGVNTEAFF	TGCAGCGGAACCGGGACAGGGGTCAACACTGAAGCTTTCTTT
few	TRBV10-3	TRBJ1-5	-	CAISESQGTHIGKPQHF	TGTGCCATCAGTGAGTCGCAGGGGACTCACATAGGTAAGCCCCAGCATTTT
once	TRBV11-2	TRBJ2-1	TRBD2	CASSSLAGGLNEQFF	TGTGCCAGCAGCTCACTAGCGGGAGGATTAAATGAGCAGTTCTTC
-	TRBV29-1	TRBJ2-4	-	CSVGQGDGDPLNIQYF	TGCAGCGTTGGGCAGGGTGATGGGGATCCCCTAAACATTCAGTACTTC
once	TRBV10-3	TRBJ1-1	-	CAISEGRTEAFF	TGTGCCATCAGTGAGGGTAGGACTGAAGCTTTCTTT
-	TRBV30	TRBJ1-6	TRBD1	CAWNRGGTGANNSPLHF	TGTGCCTGGAACAGAGGGGGGACAGGGGCCAATAATTCACCCCTCCACTTT
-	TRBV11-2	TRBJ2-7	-	CASSLDRLGEQYF	TGTGCCAGCAGCTTAGATAGGTTGGGCGAGCAGTACTTC
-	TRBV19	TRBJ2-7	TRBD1	CASTTLSTGGIYEQYF	TGTGCCAGTACCACTTTGTCGACAGGGGGGATTTACGAGCAGTACTTC
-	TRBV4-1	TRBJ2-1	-	CASSQDMSWGEQFF	TGCGCCAGCAGCCAAGATATGTCATGGGGTGAGCAGTTCTTC
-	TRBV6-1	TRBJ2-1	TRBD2	CASSEGSGGLGEQFF	TGTGCCAGCAGTGAAGGGTCGGGAGGGCTTGGTGAGCAGTTCTTC
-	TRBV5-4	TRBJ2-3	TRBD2	CASSTRTSGEDTQYF	TGTGCCAGCAGCACCCGGACTAGCGGGGAAGATACGCAGTATTTT
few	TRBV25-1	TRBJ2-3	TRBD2	CASSGRREGSTDTQYF	TGTGCCAGCAGTGGAAGGCGGGAGGGGAGCACAGATACGCAGTATTTT
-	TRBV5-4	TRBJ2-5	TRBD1	CASSHDRAGIQETQYF	TGTGCCAGCAGCCACGACAGGGCCGGAATACAAGAGACCCAGTACTTC
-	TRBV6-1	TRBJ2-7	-	CASSEVGYEQYF	TGTGCCAGCAGTGAAGTGGGTTACGAGCAGTACTTC
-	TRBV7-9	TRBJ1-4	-	CASSFLNEKLFF	TGTGCCAGCAGCTTTCTTAATGAAAAACTGTTTTTT
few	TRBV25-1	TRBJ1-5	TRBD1	CASTGTGDQPQHF	TGTGCCAGCACCGGGACAGGGGATCAGCCCCAGCATTTT
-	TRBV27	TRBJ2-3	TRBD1	CASSLQATGAGDTQYF	TGTGCCAGCAGTTTACAAGCGACAGGGGCCGGGGATACGCAGTATTTT
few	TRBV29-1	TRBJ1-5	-	CSVENRVSNQPQHF	TGCAGCGTTGAGAACAGGGTCAGCAATCAGCCCCAGCATTTT
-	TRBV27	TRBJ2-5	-	CASSPLTRETQYF	TGTGCCAGCAGTCCGCTCACAAGAGAGACCCAGTACTTC
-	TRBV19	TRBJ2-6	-	CASSLSYGAGANVLTF	TGTGCCAGTAGCCTCTCTTATGGGGCTGGGGCCAACGTCCTGACTTTC
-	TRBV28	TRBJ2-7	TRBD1	CASRSIDPGQNFYEQYF	TGTGCCAGCAGGTCAATCGATCCGGGACAGAACTTCTACGAGCAGTACTTC
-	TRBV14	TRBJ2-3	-	CASSQVSGRGTDTQYF	TGTGCCAGCAGCCAAGTCTCCGGAAGAGGCACAGATACGCAGTATTTT
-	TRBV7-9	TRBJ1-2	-	CASSFKNERLKGNYGYTF	TGTGCCAGCAGCTTTAAAAACGAGAGACTAAAGGGCAACTATGGCTACACCTTC
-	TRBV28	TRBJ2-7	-	CASSFPREAHEQYF	TGTGCCAGCAGTTTTCCCAGGGAGGCCCACGAGCAGTACTTC
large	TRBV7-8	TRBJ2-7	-	CASSFGVSYEQYF	TGTGCCAGCAGCTTCGGAGTGTCCTACGAGCAGTACTTC
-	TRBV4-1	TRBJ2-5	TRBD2	CASSQNPSGSSETQYF	TGCGCCAGCAGCCAGAATCCTAGCGGGAGTTCAGAGACCCAGTACTTC
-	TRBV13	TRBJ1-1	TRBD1	CASRIGGTDNTEAFF	TGTGCCAGCAGGATTGGTGGGACAGATAACACTGAAGCTTTCTTT
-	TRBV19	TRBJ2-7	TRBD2	CASSNTILTSGTPSYEQYF	TGTGCCAGTAGTAACACTATACTTACTAGCGGGACACCCTCCTACGAGCAGTACTTC
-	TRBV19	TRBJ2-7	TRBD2	CASISGGPSYEQYF	TGTGCCAGCATCAGCGGGGGACCTTCCTACGAGCAGTACTTC
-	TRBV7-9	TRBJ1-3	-	CASSNADGRSGNTIYF	TGTGCCAGCAGCAATGCCGACGGGCGCTCTGGAAACACCATATATTTT
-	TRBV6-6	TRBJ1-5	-	CASSVGTLQPQHF	TGTGCCAGCAGTGTGGGGACTCTTCAGCCCCAGCATTTT